This is a list of T cell receptor beta chains from one sample in a study of beta chain features in type 1 diabetes. Sequencing was performed with immunoSEQ multiplex PCR; in TCRdb, only in-frame clones are kept and a portion is missing. The data show almost 350,000 clones, with around 8.5% seen just once and 1% held by the top ten. The material sequenced was central memory CD4+ T cells from blood. The receptors shown here come from a man aged 25-45 years with type 1 diabetes. The CDR3 runs from the conserved cysteine through the conserved F or W. A D gene is named only where the DNA matches it firmly. A row's size may be missing; if present it is once, few, many or a size class.

TRBV5-1	TRBJ1-1	-	few	CASSFLQGVQDTEAFF	TGCGCCAGCAGCTTCCTACAGGGAGTCCAGGACACTGAAGCTTTCTTT
TRBV5-1	TRBJ1-2	TRBD1	-	CASSLDRANYGYTF	TGCGCCAGCAGCTTAGACAGGGCTAACTATGGCTACACCTTC
TRBV19	TRBJ2-3	TRBD1	few	CASRWDSRQYF	TGTGCCAGTAGGTGGGACAGCCGGCAGTATTTT
TRBV5-6	TRBJ2-5	TRBD2	-	CASSPAWGGQYF	TGTGCCAGCAGCCCCGCCTGGGGAGGGCAGTACTTC
TRBV9	TRBJ2-1	TRBD2	few	CASSPRGLAGRNEQFF	TGTGCCAGCAGCCCAAGGGGGCTAGCGGGGAGAAATGAGCAGTTCTTC
TRBV7-7	TRBJ2-3	-	few	CASSATVWDTQYF	TGTGCCAGCAGCGCTACCGTTTGGGATACGCAGTATTTT
TRBV9	TRBJ2-2	-	-	CASSRGISRTGELFF	TGTGCCAGCAGCCGTGGAATTTCTAGGACCGGGGAGCTGTTTTTT
TRBV5-8	TRBJ2-7	-	few	CASSSAKLAEQYF	TGTGCCAGCAGCTCGGCTAAACTCGCCGAGCAGTACTTC
TRBV27	TRBJ2-7	TRBD2	few	CASTFGRGGAGEQYF	TGTGCCAGCACCTTCGGGCGGGGGGGCGCAGGGGAGCAGTACTTC
TRBV7-2	TRBJ2-7	-	many	CASSVAYEQYF	TGTGCCAGCAGCGTAGCCTACGAGCAGTACTTC
TRBV25-1	TRBJ2-1	TRBD2	-	CASSEASGGAINEQFF	TGTGCCAGCAGTGAAGCCAGCGGGGGGGCGATTAATGAGCAGTTCTTC
TRBV5-6	TRBJ2-2	-	few	CASSAFRGELFF	TGTGCCAGCAGCGCCTTCAGGGGGGAGCTGTTTTTT
TRBV6-6	TRBJ2-7	-	-	CASTPRGEDQYF	TGTGCCAGCACTCCACGAGGGGAAGATCAGTACTTC
TRBV7-9	TRBJ1-1	TRBD1	few	CASRDRGHTEAFF	TGTGCCAGCAGGGACAGGGGACATACTGAAGCTTTCTTT
TRBV6-6	TRBJ2-2	TRBD1	many	CASSPGQGVGTGELFF	TGTGCCAGCAGTCCCGGACAGGGGGTCGGCACCGGGGAGCTGTTTTTT
TRBV30	TRBJ1-5	TRBD1	-	CAWSGTADQPQHF	TGTGCCTGGAGCGGGACAGCGGATCAGCCCCAGCATTTT
TRBV4-1	TRBJ2-1	-	-	CASSQDIRYEQFF	TGCGCCAGCAGCCAAGATATCCGATATGAGCAGTTCTTC